The rows below give T cell receptor beta chains drawn from one sample of a study of blood T cell repertoires in COVID-19. Generated by immunoSEQ multiplex PCR, the TCRdb table keeps only in-frame clones and is missing some. The sample shows about 64,000 clones, around 84% of them seen only once. The sample was peripheral blood. Receptors were obtained from a man between 45 and 60 years old with active COVID-19. The CDR3 runs from the conserved cysteine through the conserved F or W. A D gene is named only where the DNA matches it firmly. Size values are once, few and many counts, or a class for expanded clones, and some rows have none.

clone_size	v_call	d_call	j_call	cdr3_aa	cdr3_nt
NA	TRBV4-3	TRBD1	TRBJ1-3	CASSQDWDSRNTIYF	TGCGCCAGCAGCCAAGATTGGGACAGTAGAAACACCATATATTTT
NA	TRBV3-1/TRBV3-2	NA	TRBJ2-7	CASGWAYEQYF	TGTGCATCCGGGTGGGCCTACGAGCAGTACTTC
NA	TRBV14	TRBD2	TRBJ2-1	CASSRPLAGLNEQFF	TGTGCCAGCAGCCGCCCCCTAGCGGGGCTAAATGAGCAGTTCTTC
NA	TRBV7-3	TRBD1	TRBJ2-1	CASSVGQGARSEQFF	TGTGCCAGCAGCGTAGGACAGGGGGCTAGGAGTGAGCAGTTCTTC
NA	TRBV9	NA	TRBJ1-5	CASSGGLYSNQPQHF	TGTGCCAGCAGCGGGGGGCTTTACAGCAATCAGCCCCAGCATTTT
NA	TRBV7-2	TRBD1	TRBJ2-3	CASSRTGGSTDTQYF	TGTGCCAGCAGCCGGACAGGGGGGAGCACAGATACGCAGTATTTT
NA	TRBV10-2	TRBD2	TRBJ2-2	CASGGPSGGPNTGELFF	TGCGCCAGCGGGGGTCCTAGCGGGGGCCCGAACACCGGGGAGCTGTTTTTT
NA	TRBV27	TRBD1	TRBJ1-3	CASSATYRPQGAGNTIYF	TGTGCCAGCAGTGCTACCTATAGGCCCCAGGGGGCTGGAAACACCATATATTTT
NA	TRBV7-2	NA	TRBJ2-1	CASSFSSLNEQFF	TGTGCCAGCAGCTTTTCCAGTCTCAATGAGCAGTTCTTC
NA	TRBV18	NA	TRBJ1-5	CASSSDPPGNVGNQPQHF	TGTGCCAGCTCATCAGACCCCCCCGGGAATGTCGGCAATCAGCCCCAGCATTTT
NA	TRBV5-1	NA	TRBJ2-5	CASSLAGDQETQYF	TGCGCCAGCAGCTTGGCCGGAGATCAAGAGACCCAGTACTTC
NA	TRBV29-1	NA	TRBJ1-4	CSAQTGPNEKLFF	TGCAGCGCGCAGACAGGCCCTAATGAAAAACTGTTTTTT
NA	TRBV27	TRBD1	TRBJ1-2	CASSPADRSIFLGYTF	TGTGCCAGCAGCCCGGCGGACAGGTCTATTTTTTTGGGCTACACCTTC
NA	TRBV15	TRBD2	TRBJ2-7	CATSLGREDEQYF	TGTGCCACCAGCCTCGGGAGGGAGGACGAGCAGTACTTC
NA	TRBV6-5	TRBD1	TRBJ2-5	CASRRMGQHQETQYF	TGTGCCAGCAGGCGAATGGGACAGCACCAAGAGACCCAGTACTTC
NA	TRBV11-3	NA	TRBJ2-1	CASSLGMFRGNEQFF	TGTGCCAGCAGCTTAGGTATGTTTCGAGGCAATGAGCAGTTCTTC
NA	TRBV7-3	TRBD2	TRBJ2-1	CASSPSVLAGGPNEQFF	TGTGCCAGCAGCCCCTCGGTTCTAGCGGGGGGGCCGAATGAGCAGTTCTTC
NA	TRBV4-1	TRBD1	TRBJ1-2	CASSKGQGASNYGYTF	TGCGCCAGCAGCAAGGGACAGGGGGCCTCTAACTATGGCTACACCTTC
once	TRBV3-1/TRBV3-2	NA	TRBJ2-5	CASRRELADQETQYF	TGTGCCAGCAGGAGGGAACTAGCCGACCAAGAGACCCAGTACTTC
NA	TRBV18	TRBD2	TRBJ2-2	CASQGLAAYTGELFF	TGTGCCAGTCAAGGACTAGCGGCATACACCGGGGAGCTGTTTTTT
NA	TRBV2	NA	TRBJ2-3	CASSRARDTDTQYF	TGTGCCAGCAGTAGGGCCAGGGACACAGATACGCAGTATTTT
once	TRBV19	TRBD2	TRBJ2-7	CASRLSGSSYEQYF	TGTGCCAGTAGACTTAGCGGGAGCTCCTACGAGCAGTACTTC
NA	TRBV19	TRBD1	TRBJ2-2	CASRPQAGTGDTGELFF	TGTGCCAGTAGACCTCAGGCCGGGACAGGAGACACCGGGGAGCTGTTTTTT
NA	TRBV28	NA	TRBJ1-3	CASLPTGLGNTIYF	TGTGCCAGCCTACCCACAGGGTTAGGAAACACCATATATTTT
NA	TRBV6-1	NA	TRBJ1-5	CASSETKGQPQHF	TGTGCCAGCAGTGAAACGAAGGGGCAGCCCCAGCATTTT
NA	TRBV6-5	NA	TRBJ1-3	CASWANSGNTIYF	TGTGCCAGCTGGGCGAACTCTGGAAACACCATATATTTT
few	TRBV2	NA	TRBJ2-2	CASSERGRTGELFF	TGTGCCAGCAGTGAAAGAGGCCGAACCGGGGAGCTGTTTTTT
NA	TRBV5-4	TRBD2	TRBJ2-5	CASSPGTSGLQETQYF	TGTGCCAGCAGCCCCGGGACTAGCGGACTACAAGAGACCCAGTACTTC
NA	TRBV5-5	TRBD1	TRBJ1-1	CASSLRGPDYTEAFF	TGTGCCAGCAGCTTAAGGGGGCCCGATTACACTGAAGCTTTCTTT
NA	TRBV29-1	TRBD1	TRBJ2-7	CSVKRQGAREQYF	TGCAGCGTTAAGAGACAGGGGGCGAGGGAGCAGTACTTC
NA	TRBV27	NA	TRBJ2-1	CASARPTQYRDEQFF	TGTGCCAGTGCCCGGCCCACCCAATACAGAGATGAGCAGTTCTTC
NA	TRBV27	NA	TRBJ1-5	CASSPLEDSNQPQHF	TGTGCCAGCAGTCCCCTGGAGGATAGCAATCAGCCCCAGCATTTT
NA	TRBV4-2	NA	TRBJ2-7	CASSPPPGVASYEQYF	TGTGCCAGCAGCCCACCCCCGGGGGTAGCCTCCTACGAGCAGTACTTC
NA	TRBV5-1	NA	TRBJ2-1	CASSSDTGGYNEQFF	TGCGCCAGCTCCTCGGACACGGGTGGATACAATGAGCAGTTCTTC
NA	TRBV7-7	TRBD1	TRBJ2-5	CASSRLGQGSQTQYF	TGTGCTAGCAGCCGCCTCGGACAGGGGTCACAGACCCAGTACTTC
NA	TRBV19	NA	TRBJ1-6	CASSTSSEPGSPLHF	TGTGCCAGTAGTACGTCTTCTGAACCGGGGTCACCCCTCCACTTT
NA	TRBV11-3	NA	TRBJ1-2	CASSLEGRANYGYTF	TGTGCCAGCAGCTTAGAAGGCAGGGCTAACTATGGCTACACCTTC
few	TRBV7-3	NA	TRBJ2-7	CASSLNPPGLDNEQYF	TGTGCCAGCAGCTTAAACCCGCCCGGGTTGGACAACGAGCAGTACTTC
NA	TRBV29-1	TRBD1	TRBJ1-1	CSVGTGGNTEAFF	TGCAGCGTGGGGACAGGGGGCAATACTGAAGCTTTCTTT
NA	TRBV7-2	NA	TRBJ1-5	CASSLDRVQPQHF	TGTGCCAGCAGCTTAGACAGGGTTCAGCCCCAGCATTTT
NA	TRBV6-6	TRBD2	TRBJ2-3	CASTPSRVAGGGGTDTQYF	TGTGCCAGCACTCCATCCCGGGTAGCGGGGGGTGGGGGTACAGATACGCAGTATTTT
NA	TRBV6-5	NA	TRBJ1-5	CASSPTRNQPQHF	TGTGCCAGCAGTCCTACGCGCAATCAGCCCCAGCATTTT
NA	TRBV19	NA	TRBJ2-7	CASSIRGSSYEQYF	TGTGCCAGTAGTATACGTGGGAGCTCCTACGAGCAGTACTTC
NA	TRBV7-8	NA	TRBJ2-3	CASTIRRVISDTQYF	TGTGCCAGCACCATTAGACGGGTAATCAGTGATACGCAGTATTTT
NA	TRBV15	TRBD2	TRBJ2-5	CATSRDTGSGGRQETQYF	TGTGCCACCAGCAGAGATACCGGTAGCGGGGGCCGCCAAGAGACCCAGTACTTC
once	TRBV7-2	TRBD2	TRBJ2-1	CASRTPTSDNEQFF	TGTGCCAGCAGAACCCCCACTAGCGACAATGAGCAGTTCTTC
NA	TRBV6-5	NA	TRBJ2-1	CASSPPLASYNEQFF	TGTGCCAGCAGCCCGCCCTTAGCCTCCTACAATGAGCAGTTCTTC
few	TRBV9	NA	TRBJ1-1	CASSVATSRGTEAFF	TGTGCCAGCAGCGTAGCCACGTCAAGGGGGACTGAAGCTTTCTTT
NA	TRBV11-2	NA	TRBJ2-5	CASSFMVGEEETQYF	TGTGCCAGCAGCTTTATGGTAGGGGAGGAAGAGACCCAGTACTTC
NA	TRBV7-6	TRBD2	TRBJ2-1	CASSLGLAGGASYNEQFF	TGTGCCAGCAGCCTGGGACTAGCGGGGGGCGCCTCCTACAATGAGCAGTTCTTC
NA	TRBV7-2	NA	TRBJ1-4	CASSLTPGENEKLFF	TGTGCCAGCAGCTTAACGCCGGGGGAAAATGAAAAACTGTTTTTT
NA	TRBV7-9	TRBD2	TRBJ2-3	CASSLEVRGGRDTQYF	TGTGCCAGCAGCTTAGAGGTCCGGGGGGGCCGAGATACGCAGTATTTT